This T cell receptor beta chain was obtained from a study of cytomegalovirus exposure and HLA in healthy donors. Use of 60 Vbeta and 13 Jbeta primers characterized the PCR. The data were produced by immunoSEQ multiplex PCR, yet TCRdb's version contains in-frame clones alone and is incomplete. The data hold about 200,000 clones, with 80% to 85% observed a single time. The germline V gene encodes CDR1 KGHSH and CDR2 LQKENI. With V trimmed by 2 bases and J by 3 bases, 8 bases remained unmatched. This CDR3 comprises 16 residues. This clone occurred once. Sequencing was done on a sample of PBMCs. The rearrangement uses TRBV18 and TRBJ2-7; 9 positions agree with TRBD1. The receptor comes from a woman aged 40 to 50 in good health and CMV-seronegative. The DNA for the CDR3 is TGTGCCAGCTCACCAAGCCGGGACAGGGACTTCTACGAGCAGTACTTC. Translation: CASSPSRDRDFYEQYF.